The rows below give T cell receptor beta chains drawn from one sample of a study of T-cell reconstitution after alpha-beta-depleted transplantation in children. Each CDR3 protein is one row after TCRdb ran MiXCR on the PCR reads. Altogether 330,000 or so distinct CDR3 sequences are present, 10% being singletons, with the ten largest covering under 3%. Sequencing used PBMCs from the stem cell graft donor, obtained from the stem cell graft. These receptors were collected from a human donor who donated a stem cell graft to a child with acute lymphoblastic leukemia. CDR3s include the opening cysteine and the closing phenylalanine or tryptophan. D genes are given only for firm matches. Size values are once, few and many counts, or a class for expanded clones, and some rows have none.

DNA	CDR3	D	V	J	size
TGCGCCAGCAGCCAAGAGGGGACAGTTAATTACAATGAGCAGTTCTTC	CASSQEGTVNYNEQFF	TRBD1	TRBV4-1	TRBJ2-1	few
TGTGCCAGCAGCCAAGAAAATCCCCGTCCTAGCGGGAGGGCCGAAGGAAATCTTGAGCAGTTCTTC	CASSQENPRPSGRAEGNLEQFF	TRBD2	TRBV3-1	TRBJ2-1	few
TGTGCCAGCAGTTTACGGGGGAGATCGGTGGATACGCAGTATTTT	CASSLRGRSVDTQYF	.	TRBV27	TRBJ2-3	many
TGCGCCAGCAGCTTGAATCAAAGATCCCCCTACAATCAGCCCCAGCATTTT	CASSLNQRSPYNQPQHF	.	TRBV5-1	TRBJ1-5	many
TGCAGTGCCGCCAACCCGGGCGGGGGTCAGCCCCAGCATTTT	CSAANPGGGQPQHF	.	TRBV20-1	TRBJ1-5	many
TGTGCCAGCAGTGAAAGCCCGGGACAGAGAAATTCACCCCTCCACTTT	CASSESPGQRNSPLHF	TRBD1	TRBV12-3/TRBV12-4	TRBJ1-6	few
TGTGCCAGCAGCGGCGGGACTGCCTACAATGAGCAGTTCTTC	CASSGGTAYNEQFF	.	TRBV5-5	TRBJ2-1	many
TGCGCCAGCAGCCTGGGACAGGGTCCAACCGGGGCCTACGAGCAGTACTTC	CASSLGQGPTGAYEQYF	TRBD1	TRBV5-1	TRBJ2-7	few
TGTGCCAGCAGCGCCACAGGGGTTGGCGGGGAGCTGTTTTTT	CASSATGVGGELFF	TRBD1	TRBV9	TRBJ2-2	many
TGTGCCAGCAGCTTCCTAGAACGGCGGGAGAATAGGGCCAAAAACATTCAGTACTTC	CASSFLERRENRAKNIQYF	TRBD2	TRBV11-3	TRBJ2-4	.
TGCGCCAGCAGCAACGCTCCATCAACAGGGAGTGAGCAGTTCTTC	CASSNAPSTGSEQFF	.	TRBV5-1	TRBJ2-1	few
TGTGCCAGTGACAACAGGAACACTGAAGCTTTCTTT	CASDNRNTEAFF	.	TRBV19	TRBJ1-1	few
TGTGCCAGCTCACTCGGGGTTAGGGGGCGGAACACTGAAGCTTTCTTT	CASSLGVRGRNTEAFF	TRBD1	TRBV18	TRBJ1-1	many
TGCGCCAGCAGCCAAGATCGAAGCCTCGCTTCTAACTATGGCTACACCTTC	CASSQDRSLASNYGYTF	.	TRBV4-3	TRBJ1-2	.
TGTGCCAGCAGCTTAGCCTGGACTAGCGGATCCTACGAGCAGTACTTC	CASSLAWTSGSYEQYF	TRBD2	TRBV7-9	TRBJ2-7	few
TGTGCCAGCAGCCAAGAGCGGACCGGGGAGCTGTTTTTT	CASSQERTGELFF	.	TRBV4-2	TRBJ2-2	few
TGTGCCAGCAGACCCGGGTATATGACTCGCTCGGCCCGAGATACGCAGTATTTT	CASRPGYMTRSARDTQYF	.	TRBV11-2	TRBJ2-3	.
TGTGCCAGCAGCTTAAAAATATCGACAGACCAAGAGACCCAGTACTTC	CASSLKISTDQETQYF	.	TRBV7-9	TRBJ2-5	.
TGTGCCAGCAGTTTCACCCGGGGAGCGGGAGGTCCCTACAATGAGCAGTTCTTC	CASSFTRGAGGPYNEQFF	TRBD2	TRBV27	TRBJ2-1	.
TGTGCCAGCAGCTTAGATCGTGGTGGGTCCTACGAGCAGTACTTC	CASSLDRGGSYEQYF	.	TRBV11-2	TRBJ2-7	many
TGTGCCAGCAGACCCGGAGGGGCGTTAGGGGAAAAACTGTTTTTT	CASRPGGALGEKLFF	.	TRBV6-5	TRBJ1-4	many
TGTGCCAGCAGTTGGGGTAGAGGGTCCAATGAGCAGTTCTTC	CASSWGRGSNEQFF	.	TRBV27	TRBJ2-1	many
TGTGCCAGCAGCTTGCGCGGACTAGCGGCAACGAACACCGGGGAGCTGTTTTTT	CASSLRGLAATNTGELFF	TRBD2	TRBV5-6	TRBJ2-2	.
TGTGCCATCAGTGAGTGGGGACAGGGGATCCAAGAGACCCAGTACTTC	CAISEWGQGIQETQYF	TRBD1	TRBV10-3	TRBJ2-5	few
TGTGCCAGCAGTGATTGGGCGGTGGACTACGAGCAGTACTTC	CASSDWAVDYEQYF	.	TRBV25-1	TRBJ2-7	few
TGTGCCAGCTCACCACCTTCGGTGACCGCAAAAGCTTTCTTT	CASSPPSVTAKAFF	.	TRBV18	TRBJ1-1	once
TGTGCCAGCAGTTTCAGGGGGCACCGGACAGATACGCAGTATTTT	CASSFRGHRTDTQYF	TRBD1	TRBV27	TRBJ2-3	.
TGTGCCAGCAGCGTAGGGGACAGGGGTCCCCCCTACGAGCAGTACTTC	CASSVGDRGPPYEQYF	TRBD1	TRBV9	TRBJ2-7	.
TGTGCCAGCACCGCTCCGGGGCAGGGGGGTTTCTTT	CASTAPGQGGFF	TRBD1	TRBV6-6	TRBJ1-1	few
TGTGCCAGCAGACAACAAGAATTTCATCAGCCCCAGCATTTT	CASRQQEFHQPQHF	.	TRBV28	TRBJ1-5	many
TGTGCCAGCGCTCCCCGGTCAGATGACTACGAGCAGTACTTC	CASAPRSDDYEQYF	.	TRBV7-9	TRBJ2-7	.
TGTGCCAGCAGCGTAAGTTGGGCAGGGAACTACGAGCAGTACTTC	CASSVSWAGNYEQYF	.	TRBV9	TRBJ2-7	few
TGTGCCAGCAGTCCAACGGCCGCTTCGGACGAGCAGTACTTC	CASSPTAASDEQYF	.	TRBV12-3/TRBV12-4	TRBJ2-7	.
TGTGCCAGCAGTGTCCAGCGCAATCAGCCCCAGCATTTT	CASSVQRNQPQHF	.	TRBV2	TRBJ1-5	few
TGTGCCAGCAGCTCCATCAGGGACAGGGCTTACATTCAGTACTTC	CASSSIRDRAYIQYF	TRBD1	TRBV7-9	TRBJ2-4	.
TGTGCCAGCAGCTTAACGGTAGGGGTGGTCTACGAGCAGTACTTC	CASSLTVGVVYEQYF	.	TRBV7-2	TRBJ2-7	.
TGTGCCAGCAGCTTAGGAGGGTGGGATGAGCAGTTCTTC	CASSLGGWDEQFF	.	TRBV7-2	TRBJ2-1	many
TGCGCCAGCAGCTTTAATCAGGGGGGACACGAGCAGTACTTC	CASSFNQGGHEQYF	.	TRBV5-1	TRBJ2-7	.
TGTGCCAGCAGTTACGACATCGGGCGTAGCTACGAGCAGTACTTC	CASSYDIGRSYEQYF	.	TRBV12-3/TRBV12-4	TRBJ2-7	few
TGTGCCAGCAGCCCCCGGGACATTCTGCACCTTAACTATGGCTACACCTTC	CASSPRDILHLNYGYTF	.	TRBV3-1	TRBJ1-2	.
TGTGCCAGCAGTTTTCTCGCCGACTACGCGGGATCCTACAATGAGCAGTTCTTC	CASSFLADYAGSYNEQFF	.	TRBV6-2/TRBV6-3	TRBJ2-1	few
TGCAGCGTGGGGGGGGCAATCACCTCTCTCACGGTCAATGAGCAGTTCTTC	CSVGGAITSLTVNEQFF	.	TRBV29-1	TRBJ2-1	.
TGTGCCAGCAGTATGGGCCTTGCCTACGAGCAGTACTTC	CASSMGLAYEQYF	.	TRBV13	TRBJ2-7	.
TGTGCCAGCAGCTCCCAACTTAGGACCCCTCGTGTATATGAGCAGTTCTTC	CASSSQLRTPRVYEQFF	.	TRBV12-3/TRBV12-4	TRBJ2-1	many
TGTGCCAGCAGTCCGAGGGACCCCTACCTTCCCACCGGGGAGCTGTTTTTT	CASSPRDPYLPTGELFF	.	TRBV28	TRBJ2-2	many
TGCAGCGTTGAAGAATCGGGGGCGGGGTGGACCGGGGAGCTGTTTTTT	CSVEESGAGWTGELFF	.	TRBV29-1	TRBJ2-2	few
TGTGCCAGCAGTGAGGGACAGCCCCGACTAGCGGGCCACTACAATGAGCAGTTCTTC	CASSEGQPRLAGHYNEQFF	TRBD2	TRBV25-1	TRBJ2-1	.
TGCAGTGCCGGAGGACTAGCGGGACCGGGCCATCGGGAGCAGTACTTC	CSAGGLAGPGHREQYF	TRBD2	TRBV20-1	TRBJ2-7	few